One and the same sample provided the 25 T cell receptor beta chains below, sequenced in a study of cytomegalovirus exposure and HLA in healthy donors. Both 60 Vbeta primers and 13 Jbeta primers went into the PCR. Using immunoSEQ multiplex PCR, the repertoire was profiled, and TCRdb retains in-frame clones only, with some absent. The top ten hold more than 1.5% of the sample, which has 200,000 to 250,000 clones, 60% to 80% seen once. Material: PBMCs. All receptors come from a man between 18 and 35 years old in good health and CMV-seronegative.

This clone was seen only once. The V and J genes are TRBV30 and TRBJ2-1, with 9 bases aligning to TRBD2. V was pared by 2 bases and J by 3 bases, with 11 bases of the junction left unmatched. Looked up from germline, CDR1 is GTSNPN and CDR2 is SVGIG (reference sequence). This CDR3 is built from 17 residues. The CDR3 DNA reads TGTGCCTGGAGTCGTGGCCTCGGGACTAGCATCTACAATGAGCAGTTCTTC. Its protein product is CAWSRGLGTSIYNEQFF. The whole variable domain, remainder taken from reference TRBV30 and TRBJ2-1, is SQTIHQWPATLVQPVGSPLSLECTVEGTSNPNLYWYRQAAGRGLQLLFYSVGIGQISSEVPQNLSASRPQDRQFILSSKKLLLSDSGFYLCAWSRGLGTSIYNEQFFGPGTRLTVL.

This chain links TRBV2 with TRBJ2-6, with 9 bases matching TRBD2. V lost 6 bases, J lost 2 bases, and 2 bases stayed unmatched. Germline lookup yields CDR1 SNHLY and CDR2 FYNNEI. The CDR3 has 15 amino acids. The CDR3 nucleotides are TGTGCCAGCAGGGCTAGCGGGGCTGGGGCCAACGTCCTGACTTTC. Amino acids: CASRASGAGANVLTF.

The rearrangement uses TRBV6-5 and TRBJ2-5; 9 bases align to TRBD2. Germline loops: CDR1 MNHEY, CDR2 SVGAGI. This CDR3 has 16 amino acids. The V and J ends lost 3 bases and 5 bases, in that order; junction bases with no gene match: 10. For the CDR3, the DNA is TGTGCCAGCAGTTATTTGTCTAGCGGGATTCCTGAGACCCAGTACTTC. It yields the protein CASSYLSSGIPETQYF.

V gene TRBV4-3 combines with J gene TRBJ2-7, with 8 bases lining up with TRBD1. After removal of 7 bases from V and 0 bases from J, the junction contained 8 bases not matched to a gene. Germline CDR1 is LGHNA and CDR2 is YSLEER. This CDR3 contains 15 residues. For the CDR3, the DNA is TGCGCCAGCACCGCACGGGACAGGAACTCCTACGAGCAGTACTTC. Translating gives CASTARDRNSYEQYF.

J is TRBJ1-1 and V is TRBV19, with 12 bases that match TRBD1. Losses at the gene ends were 2 bases for V and 4 bases for J; bases not matched to a gene: 14. CDR3 length: 19 amino acids. CDR1 and CDR2 from the germline V gene are LNHDA and SQIVND (reference sequence). For the CDR3, the DNA is TGTGCCAGTAGTATATGGGCCCCGGGACAGGGGGCAATAGGCACTGAAGCTTTCTTT. Translation: CASSIWAPGQGAIGTEAFF. Drawing the rest from reference TRBV19 and TRBJ1-1, the complete variable domain is DGGITQSPKYLFRKEGQNVTLSCEQNLNHDAMYWYRQDPGQGLRLIYYSQIVNDFQKGDIAEGYSVSREKKESFPLTVTSAQKNPTAFYLCASSIWAPGQGAIGTEAFFGQGTRLTVV.

This chain uses TRBV30 with TRBJ1-4; 8 nucleotides agree with TRBD1. J lost 10 bases, V lost 5 bases, and 9 bases had no gene match. CDR1 is GTSNPN, CDR2 SVGIG, per germline (reference sequence). This CDR3 has 13 amino acids. The DNA for the CDR3 is TGTGCCTGGGAGGTGGCAGGGGGCCGAAAACTGTTTTTT. As protein: CAWEVAGGRKLFF.

The V call is TRBV2, the J call TRBJ2-2, with no clear D. Trimming took 4 bases from V and 0 from J, leaving 9 bases between them. Looked up from germline, CDR1 is SNHLY and CDR2 is FYNNEI. There are 15 residues in the CDR3. CDR3: CASSVTPANTGELFF. CDR3 DNA: TGTGCCAGCAGTGTTACGCCAGCGAACACCGGGGAGCTGTTTTTT.

There are a few counts of this clone. The chain links TRBV4-1 to TRBJ1-1, with TRBD1 as a possible D gene (5 bases). Germline V lookup: CDR1 MGHRA, CDR2 YSYEKL. Trimming stripped 0 bases from V and 0 bases from J, with 5 bases between. The CDR3 contains 14 residues. For the CDR3, the DNA is TGCGCCAGCAGCCAAGAAGGGGTGAACACTGAAGCTTTCTTT. This gives the protein CASSQEGVNTEAFF.

This chain connects TRBV11-2 to TRBJ2-1; 7 nucleotides align to TRBD2. V shed 5 bases, J shed 8 bases, and the junction held 12 bases outside the gene matches. CDR1 is SGHAT and CDR2 is FQNNGV in the germline V gene. This CDR3 has 15 amino acids. The CDR3 bases are TGTGCCAGCAGCCCCGCGAAGAGGACTAGTTATGAGCAGTTCTTC. Protein product: CASSPAKRTSYEQFF.

V usage is TRBV12-5 and J usage is TRBJ2-2, with D possibly being TRBD2 (5 bases). The CDR3 loop spans 16 amino acids. Trimming shortened V by 3 bases and J by 1 base, and 12 bases separated the two germline ends. Germline V lookup: CDR1 LGHNT, CDR2 FRNRAP. The CDR3 sequence: CASGLKAGLNTGELFF. The CDR3 DNA reads as TGTGCTAGTGGTTTAAAGGCAGGACTGAACACCGGGGAGCTGTTTTTT.

In this sample, this clone turned up once. The chain employs TRBV2 and TRBJ1-2; 8 bases line up with TRBD1. The V gene end was trimmed by 6 bases and the J gene end by 4 bases; junction bases not matched to a gene: 7. The CDR3 loop spans 14 amino acids. CDR1 and CDR2 (germline): SNHLY, FYNNEI. In nucleotides, the CDR3 is TGTGCCAGCAGGACACAGGGGGGCAGCTATGGCTACACCTTC. It specifies CASRTQGGSYGYTF.

V is TRBV7-2 and J is TRBJ2-7; 11 bases match TRBD2. V gave up 5 bases and J gave up 2 bases; unmatched junction bases: 5. The CDR3 length is 15 residues. Germline values: CDR1 SGHTA, CDR2 FQGNSA. The CDR3 nucleotides read TGTGCCAGCAGCCCTCTGACTAGCGGGGCCTACGAGCAGTACTTC. It codes for CASSPLTSGAYEQYF.

In its sample, this clone was seen a few times. Written as DNA, the CDR3 is TGTGCCAGCAGTTTACAGGGGGCAGTTACCTACACCTTC. Residues: CASSLQGAVTYTF. J is TRBJ1-2 and V is TRBV27, with 8 bases aligning to TRBD1. The CDR3 is 13 residues long. Trimming at V came to 2 bases and at J to 10 bases, leaving 6 bases not matched to a gene. Germline CDR1 MNHEY, CDR2 SMNVEV (reference sequence).

The rearrangement links TRBV7-6 to TRBJ2-2; 10 bases are shared with TRBD2. The CDR3 is made up of 18 amino acids. CDR1 is SGHVS, CDR2 FNYEAQ, per germline. V dropped 4 bases and J dropped 1; count of bases not matched to a gene: 9. The CDR3 is CASSSRRTSGVNTGELFF. The CDR3 bases are TGTGCCAGCAGCTCCCGCCGGACTAGCGGTGTGAACACCGGGGAGCTGTTTTTT.

V and J are TRBV2 and TRBJ1-1; the match to TRBD1 covers 7 bases. The germline V gene encodes CDR1 SNHLY and CDR2 FYNNEI. The CDR3 runs 14 residues. V was clipped by 6 bases and J by 1 base; unmatched bases: 5. The CDR3 DNA is TGTGCCAGCAGGCCCAGGGGGGAGAACACTGAAGCTTTCTTT. The encoded protein is CASRPRGENTEAFF. The full variable domain, its missing parts supplied by reference TRBV2 and TRBJ1-1, is EPEVTQTPSHQVTQMGQEVILRCVPISNHLYFYWYRQILGQKVEFLVSFYNNEISEKSEIFDDQFSVERPDGSNFTLKIRSTKLEDSAMYFCASRPRGENTEAFFGQGTRLTVV.

V is TRBV29-1 and J is TRBJ2-3; D might be TRBD2 (6 bases). CDR1 is SQVTM, CDR2 ANQGSEA, per germline. This CDR3 contains 14 residues. The V and J ends lost 4 bases and 1 base respectively, with 12 bases between them. The CDR3 loop is CSVVRREGTDTQYF. CDR3 DNA sequence: TGCAGCGTTGTTCGGAGGGAGGGCACAGATACGCAGTATTTT.

This clone has only a few counts. The rearrangement links TRBV7-6 to TRBJ2-7, with TRBD1 identical over 7 bases. Trimming took 5 bases from V and 1 from J; bases not matched to a gene: 2. Germline V CDR1 and CDR2: SGHVS, FNYEAQ. CDR3 length: 13 amino acids. The CDR3 loop reads CASSQDRSYEQYF. The CDR3 DNA follows: TGTGCCAGCAGCCAGGACAGGTCCTACGAGCAGTACTTC.

V and J are TRBV2 and TRBJ2-1, with TRBD2 matching over 7 bases. The CDR3 sequence is 14 residues long. The V gene end was trimmed by 10 bases and the J gene end by 7 bases; junction bases not matched to a gene: 13. Germline CDR1 and CDR2: SNHLY and FYNNEI. CDR3 residues: CATPGSGNGNEQFF. DNA for the CDR3: TGTGCCACCCCGGGGAGCGGGAATGGGAATGAGCAGTTCTTC.

This clone has only one observation. V usage is TRBV19 and J usage is TRBJ1-2; D is unresolved. Trimming took off 3 bases at V and 7 bases at J, with 15 bases between the two ends. This CDR3 comprises 14 residues. Per germline, CDR1 LNHDA and CDR2 SQIVND (reference sequence). For the CDR3, the DNA is TGTGCCAGTAGTATTTTTAGATCGGGAGCTGGCTACACCTTC. Protein: CASSIFRSGAGYTF.

This CDR3 reads CASRRAGGPREQYF. CDR3 bases: TGTGCCAGCAGGCGGGCGGGAGGGCCCCGCGAGCAGTACTTC. The chain links TRBV5-4 to TRBJ2-7; 9 bases map to TRBD2. The CDR3 has 14 amino acids. Germline V CDR1 and CDR2: SGHNT, YYREEE (reference sequence). V gave up 5 bases and J gave up 6 bases; unmatched junction bases: 9.

This chain connects TRBV10-3 to TRBJ2-7; the match to TRBD2 covers 9 bases. This CDR3 spans 16 amino acids. With V trimmed by 2 bases and J by 3 bases, 8 bases remained unmatched. CDR1 is ENHRY and CDR2 is SYGVKD in the germline V gene. The CDR3 DNA follows: TGTGCCATCAGTGAGGAAATCGCGGGAGGGGACTACGAGCAGTACTTC. This codes for CAISEEIAGGDYEQYF.

The rearrangement joins TRBV28 to TRBJ2-7; 8 nucleotides match TRBD1. V was clipped by 3 bases and J by 2 bases; unmatched bases: 9. This CDR3 has 16 amino acids. Germline V gene lookup returns CDR1 MDHEN and CDR2 SYDVKM. The CDR3 loop is CASSFLTGVNAYEQYF. The CDR3 bases are TGTGCCAGCAGTTTCCTGACAGGGGTAAACGCCTACGAGCAGTACTTC. The whole variable domain, filled in from reference TRBV28 and TRBJ2-7, reads DVKVTQSSRYLVKRTGEKVFLECVQDMDHENMFWYRQDPGLGLRLIYFSYDVKMKEKGDIPEGYSVSREKKERFSLILESASTNQTSMYLCASSFLTGVNAYEQYFGPGTRLTVT.

J is TRBJ2-5 and V is TRBV11-3, with D tentatively TRBD1 (6 bases). Germline loops: CDR1 SGHNT, CDR2 YENEEA. V gave up 3 bases and J gave up 2 bases, with 7 bases separating them. CDR3 length equals 13 residues. For the CDR3, the DNA is TGTGCCAGCAGCTTCAGGGGACAAGAGACCCAGTACTTC. Encoded protein: CASSFRGQETQYF.

The J gene is TRBJ2-3, the V gene TRBV6-4, with D unclear. In germline, CDR1 is MRHNA, CDR2 SNTAGT. The CDR3 sequence is 15 residues long. Trimming pared 3 bases from V and 1 base from J, leaving 11 bases between. This CDR3 reads CASSEGLGGTDTQYF. The CDR3 bases are TGTGCCAGCAGTGAAGGCCTCGGAGGCACAGATACGCAGTATTTT.

V gene TRBV5-6 combines with J gene TRBJ2-2, with 8 bases aligning to TRBD1. The V gene's germline CDR1 is SGHDT and CDR2 YYEEEE. The CDR3 consists of 17 residues. After removal of 3 bases from V and 2 bases from J, the junction contained 9 bases not matched to a gene. The CDR3 sequence: CASSYPWTGRNTGELFF. CDR3 nucleotides: TGTGCCAGCAGCTATCCCTGGACAGGGAGAAACACCGGGGAGCTGTTTTTT.